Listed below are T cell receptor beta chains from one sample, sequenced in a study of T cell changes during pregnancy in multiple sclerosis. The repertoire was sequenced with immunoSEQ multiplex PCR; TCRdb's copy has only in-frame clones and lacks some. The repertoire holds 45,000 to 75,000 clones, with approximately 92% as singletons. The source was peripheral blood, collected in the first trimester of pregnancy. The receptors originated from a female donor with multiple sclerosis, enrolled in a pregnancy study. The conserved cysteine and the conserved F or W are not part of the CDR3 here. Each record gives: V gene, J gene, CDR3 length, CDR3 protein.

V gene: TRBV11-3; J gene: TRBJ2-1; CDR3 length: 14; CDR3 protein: ASSSGTSGGVNEQF
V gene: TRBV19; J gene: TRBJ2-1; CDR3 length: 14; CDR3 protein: ASSYLGTGTYNEQF
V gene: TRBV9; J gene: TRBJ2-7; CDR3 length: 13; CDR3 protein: ASSVAAGGPYEQY
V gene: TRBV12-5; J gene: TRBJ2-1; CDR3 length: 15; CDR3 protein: ASGLVLAGGAYNEQF
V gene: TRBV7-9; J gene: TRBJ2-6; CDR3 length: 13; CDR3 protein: ASRSTGSGANVLT
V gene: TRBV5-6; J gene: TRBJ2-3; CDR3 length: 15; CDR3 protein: ASSLPGTSGGGDTQY
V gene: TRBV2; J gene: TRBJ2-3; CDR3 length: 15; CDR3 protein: ASRKPPDLAGGDTQY
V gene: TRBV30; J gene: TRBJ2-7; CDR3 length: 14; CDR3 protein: AWSYGEDGFRDKQY
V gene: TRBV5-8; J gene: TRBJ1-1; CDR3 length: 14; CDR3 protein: ASSSPGTGRNTEAF
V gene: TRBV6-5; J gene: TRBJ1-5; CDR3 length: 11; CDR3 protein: ASSYQRNQPQH
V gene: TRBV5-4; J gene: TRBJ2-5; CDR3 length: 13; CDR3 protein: ASSFSTGREETQY
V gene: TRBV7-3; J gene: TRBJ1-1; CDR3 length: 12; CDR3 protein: ASSLTQGSTEAF
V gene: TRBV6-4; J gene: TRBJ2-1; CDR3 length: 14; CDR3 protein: ASSEGGGETYNEQF
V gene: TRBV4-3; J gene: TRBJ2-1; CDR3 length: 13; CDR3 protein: ASSQDPLRYNEQF
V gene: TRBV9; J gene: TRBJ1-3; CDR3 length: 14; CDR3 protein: ASSTLEGGLGNTIY
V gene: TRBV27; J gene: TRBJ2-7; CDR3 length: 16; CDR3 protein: ASSFGHPTSGRIYEQY
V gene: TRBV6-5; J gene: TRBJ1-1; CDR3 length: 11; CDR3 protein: ASSSGLNTEAF
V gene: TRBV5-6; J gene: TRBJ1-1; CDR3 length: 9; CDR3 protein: ASSFGEVGF
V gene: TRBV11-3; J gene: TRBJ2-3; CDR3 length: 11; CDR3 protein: ASSTRGTDTQY
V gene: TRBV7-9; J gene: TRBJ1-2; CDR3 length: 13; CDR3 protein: ASSLAGTGVYGYT
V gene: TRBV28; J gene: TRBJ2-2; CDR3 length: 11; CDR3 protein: ASNYVRSGELF
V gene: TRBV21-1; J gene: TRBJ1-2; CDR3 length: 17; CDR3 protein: ASSKDRVKGTGGRYGYT
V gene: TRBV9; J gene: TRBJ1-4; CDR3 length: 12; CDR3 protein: ASSPGGGVEKLF
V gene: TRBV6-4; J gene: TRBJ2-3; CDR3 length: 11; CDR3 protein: AGASGGTDTQY
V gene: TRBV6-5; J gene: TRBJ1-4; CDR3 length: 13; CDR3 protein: ASSLDRGPNEKLF
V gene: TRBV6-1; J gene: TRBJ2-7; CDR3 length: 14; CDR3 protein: ASSARPGTGRGEQY
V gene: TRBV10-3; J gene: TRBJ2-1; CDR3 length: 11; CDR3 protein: AISAREPNEQF
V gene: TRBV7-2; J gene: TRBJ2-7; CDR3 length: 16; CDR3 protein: ASSLRLGLAGASYEQY
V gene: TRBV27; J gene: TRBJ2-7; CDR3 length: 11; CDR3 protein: ATGTPSSYEQY
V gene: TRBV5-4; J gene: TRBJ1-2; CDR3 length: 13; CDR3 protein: ASSWMRQGINGYT
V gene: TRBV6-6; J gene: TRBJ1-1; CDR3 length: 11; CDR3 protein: ATSAQGSAEAF
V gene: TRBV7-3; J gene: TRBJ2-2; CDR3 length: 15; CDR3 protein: ASSLIAGLSNTGELF
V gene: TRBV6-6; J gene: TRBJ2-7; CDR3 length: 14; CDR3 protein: ASSRGLAGGTYEQY
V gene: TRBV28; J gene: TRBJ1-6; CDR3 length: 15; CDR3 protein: ASSPPQGAGFNSPLH
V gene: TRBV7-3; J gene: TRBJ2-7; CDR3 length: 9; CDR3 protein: ASREAGEQY
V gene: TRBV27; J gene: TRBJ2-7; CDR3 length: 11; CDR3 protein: ASSNGGPYEQY
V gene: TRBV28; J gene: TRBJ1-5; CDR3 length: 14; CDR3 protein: ASSLGDRGLNQPQH
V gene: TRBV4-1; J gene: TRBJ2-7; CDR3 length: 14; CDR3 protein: ASSQDSRGLTYEQY
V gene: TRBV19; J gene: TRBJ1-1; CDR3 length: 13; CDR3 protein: ASSIPPTGDTEAF
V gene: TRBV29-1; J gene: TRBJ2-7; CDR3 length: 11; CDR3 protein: SVQEDRAYEQY
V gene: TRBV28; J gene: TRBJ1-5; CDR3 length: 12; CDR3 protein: ASRATGGGQPQH
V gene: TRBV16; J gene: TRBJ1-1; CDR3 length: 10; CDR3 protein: ASSQSPPGAF
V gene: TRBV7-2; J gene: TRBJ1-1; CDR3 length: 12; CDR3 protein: ASSLEFMNTEAF
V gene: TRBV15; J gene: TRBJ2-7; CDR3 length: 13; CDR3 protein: ATSRGSANAYEQY
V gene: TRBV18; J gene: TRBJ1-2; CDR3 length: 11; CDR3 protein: ASSPTSYYGYT
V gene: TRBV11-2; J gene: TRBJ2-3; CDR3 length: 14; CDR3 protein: ASSPQAGGPEDTQY
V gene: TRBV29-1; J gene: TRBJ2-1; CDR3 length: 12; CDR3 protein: SVEEVLAGYEQF
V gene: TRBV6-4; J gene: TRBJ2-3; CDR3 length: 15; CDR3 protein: ASSDRTGRGSTDTQY
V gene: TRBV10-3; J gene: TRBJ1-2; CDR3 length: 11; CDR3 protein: AISESYRTGYT
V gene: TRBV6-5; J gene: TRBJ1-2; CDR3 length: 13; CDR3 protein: ASTPSAVQAAGYT
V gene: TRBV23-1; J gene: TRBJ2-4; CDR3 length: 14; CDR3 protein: ASSPLGQGHKNIQY
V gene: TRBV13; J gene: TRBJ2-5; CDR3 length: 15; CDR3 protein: ASSFGLAPPKEGTQY